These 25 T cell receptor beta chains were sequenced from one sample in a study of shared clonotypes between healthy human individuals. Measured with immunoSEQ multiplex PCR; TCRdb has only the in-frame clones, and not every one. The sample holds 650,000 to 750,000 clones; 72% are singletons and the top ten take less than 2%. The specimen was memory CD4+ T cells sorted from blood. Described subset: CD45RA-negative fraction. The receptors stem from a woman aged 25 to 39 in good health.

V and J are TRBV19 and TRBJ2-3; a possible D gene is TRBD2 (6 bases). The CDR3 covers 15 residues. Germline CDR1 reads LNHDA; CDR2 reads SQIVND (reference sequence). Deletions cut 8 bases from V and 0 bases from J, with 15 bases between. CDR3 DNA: TGTGCCAGTGGTCTCCGGGACTTTAGCACAGATACGCAGTATTTT. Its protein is CASGLRDFSTDTQYF.

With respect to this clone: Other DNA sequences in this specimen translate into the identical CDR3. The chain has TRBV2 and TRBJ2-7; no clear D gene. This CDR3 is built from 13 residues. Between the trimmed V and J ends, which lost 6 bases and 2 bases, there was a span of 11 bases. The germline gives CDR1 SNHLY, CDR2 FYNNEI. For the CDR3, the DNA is TGTGCCAGCAGGGCAGGAGAGCCCTACGAGCAGTACTTC. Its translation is CASRAGEPYEQYF.

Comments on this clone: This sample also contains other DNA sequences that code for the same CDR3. The CDR3 DNA reads TGTGCCAGCAGTGCGGGGGGTGGCAATCAGCCCCAGCATTTT. Its protein is CASSAGGGNQPQHF. V and J are TRBV2 and TRBJ1-5; the D gene is possibly TRBD1 (5 bases). Trimming took off 4 bases at V and 2 bases at J, with 9 bases between the two ends. From germline, CDR1 is SNHLY and CDR2 FYNNEI. The CDR3 consists of 14 residues.

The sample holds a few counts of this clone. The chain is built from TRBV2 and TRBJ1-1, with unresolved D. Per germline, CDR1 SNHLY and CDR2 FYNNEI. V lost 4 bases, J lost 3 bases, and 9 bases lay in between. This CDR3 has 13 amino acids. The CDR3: CASSGNMDTEAFF. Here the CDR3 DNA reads TGTGCCAGCAGTGGCAATATGGACACTGAAGCTTTCTTT.

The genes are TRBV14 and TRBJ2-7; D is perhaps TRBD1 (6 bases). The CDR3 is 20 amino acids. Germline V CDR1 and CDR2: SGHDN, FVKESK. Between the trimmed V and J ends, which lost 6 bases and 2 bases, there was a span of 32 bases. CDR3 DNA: TGTGCCAGCAGTGAAGGGGTAGGGACAACCCCTCAGCGGTGGACCTACGAGCAGTACTTC. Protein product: CASSEGVGTTPQRWTYEQYF. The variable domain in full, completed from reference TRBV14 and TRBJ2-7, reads EAGVTQFPSHSVIEKGQTVTLRCDPISGHDNLYWYRRVMGKEIKFLLHFVKESKQDESGMPNNRFLAERTGGTYSTLKVQPAELEDSGVYFCASSEGVGTTPQRWTYEQYFGPGTRLTVT.

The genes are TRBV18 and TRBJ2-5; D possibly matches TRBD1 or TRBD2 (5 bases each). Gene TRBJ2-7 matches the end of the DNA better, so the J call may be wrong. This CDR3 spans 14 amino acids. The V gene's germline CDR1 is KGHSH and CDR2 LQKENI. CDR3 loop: CASSPMGESYEQYF. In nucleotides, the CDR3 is TGTGCCAGCTCACCAATGGGGGAATCCTACGAGCAGTACTTC.

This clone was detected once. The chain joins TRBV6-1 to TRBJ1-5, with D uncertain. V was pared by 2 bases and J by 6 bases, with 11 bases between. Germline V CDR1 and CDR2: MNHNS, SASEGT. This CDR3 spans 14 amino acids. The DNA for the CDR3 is TGTGCCAGCAGTGAAAAACTTGTTAGTCAGCCCCAGCATTTT. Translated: CASSEKLVSQPQHF.

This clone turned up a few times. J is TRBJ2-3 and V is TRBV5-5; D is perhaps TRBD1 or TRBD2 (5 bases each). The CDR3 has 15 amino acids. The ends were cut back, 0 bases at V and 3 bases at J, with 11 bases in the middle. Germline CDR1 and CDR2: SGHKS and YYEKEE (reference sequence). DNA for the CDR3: TGTGCCAGCAGCTTGGAGGGACGCGATACAGATACGCAGTATTTT. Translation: CASSLEGRDTDTQYF.

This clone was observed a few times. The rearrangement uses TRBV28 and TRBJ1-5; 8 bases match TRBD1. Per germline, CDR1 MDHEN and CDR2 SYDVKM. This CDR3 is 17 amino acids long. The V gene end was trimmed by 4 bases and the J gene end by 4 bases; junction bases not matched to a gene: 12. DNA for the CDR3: TGTGCCAGCAGTTGGACAGGGCGCGGGCAGGGGAATCAGCCCCAGCATTTT. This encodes CASSWTGRGQGNQPQHF.

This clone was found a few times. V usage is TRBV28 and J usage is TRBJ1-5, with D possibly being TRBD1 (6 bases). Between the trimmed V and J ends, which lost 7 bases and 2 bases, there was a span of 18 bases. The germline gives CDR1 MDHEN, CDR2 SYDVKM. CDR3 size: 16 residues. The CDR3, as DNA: TGTGCCAGCACCTGGGCCCTCCCAGGGGGCAATCAGCCCCAGCATTTT. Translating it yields CASTWALPGGNQPQHF.

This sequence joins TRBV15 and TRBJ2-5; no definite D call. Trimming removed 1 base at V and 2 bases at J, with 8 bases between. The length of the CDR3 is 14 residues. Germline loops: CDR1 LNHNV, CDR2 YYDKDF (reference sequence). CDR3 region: CATSRAQMQETQYF. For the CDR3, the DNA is TGTGCCACCAGCAGAGCTCAGATGCAAGAGACCCAGTACTTC.

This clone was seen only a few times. For the CDR3, the DNA is TGCAGCGCCGGACTAGCTTTAGAGACCCAGTACTTC. It encodes CSAGLALETQYF. The chain recombines TRBV29-1 with TRBJ2-5, with TRBD2 matching 8 bases. The CDR3 length is 12 residues. CDR1 and CDR2 (germline): SQVTM, ANQGSEA. V lost 7 bases to trimming and J lost 4 bases; unmatched junction nucleotides: 5.

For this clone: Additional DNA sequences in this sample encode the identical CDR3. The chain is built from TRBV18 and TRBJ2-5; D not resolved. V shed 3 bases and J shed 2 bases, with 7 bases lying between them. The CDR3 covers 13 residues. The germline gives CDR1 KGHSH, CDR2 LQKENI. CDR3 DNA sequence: TGTGCCAGCTCACCCCGGGCTCAAGAGACCCAGTACTTC. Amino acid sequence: CASSPRAQETQYF.

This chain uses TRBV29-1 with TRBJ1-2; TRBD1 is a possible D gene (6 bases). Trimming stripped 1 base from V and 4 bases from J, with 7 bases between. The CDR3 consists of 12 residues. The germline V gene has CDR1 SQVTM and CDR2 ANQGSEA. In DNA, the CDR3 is TGCAGCGTTGAAGGCAGGGGCTATGGCTACACCTTC. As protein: CSVEGRGYGYTF.

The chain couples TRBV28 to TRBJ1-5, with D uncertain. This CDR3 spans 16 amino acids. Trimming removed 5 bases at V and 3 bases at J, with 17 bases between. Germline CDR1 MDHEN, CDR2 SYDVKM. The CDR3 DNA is TGTGCCAGCAGTCCAGCCCCCCTTCAGGACAATCAGCCCCAGCATTTT. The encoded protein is CASSPAPLQDNQPQHF. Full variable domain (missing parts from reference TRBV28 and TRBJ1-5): DVKVTQSSRYLVKRTGEKVFLECVQDMDHENMFWYRQDPGLGLRLIYFSYDVKMKEKGDIPEGYSVSREKKERFSLILESASTNQTSMYLCASSPAPLQDNQPQHFGDGTRLSIL.

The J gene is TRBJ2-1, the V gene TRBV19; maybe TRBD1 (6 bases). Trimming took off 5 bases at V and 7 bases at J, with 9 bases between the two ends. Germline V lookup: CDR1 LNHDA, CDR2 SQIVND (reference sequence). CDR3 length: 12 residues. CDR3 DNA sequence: TGTGCCAGTAGTCAGGGGATGAATGAGCAGTTCTTC. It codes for CASSQGMNEQFF.

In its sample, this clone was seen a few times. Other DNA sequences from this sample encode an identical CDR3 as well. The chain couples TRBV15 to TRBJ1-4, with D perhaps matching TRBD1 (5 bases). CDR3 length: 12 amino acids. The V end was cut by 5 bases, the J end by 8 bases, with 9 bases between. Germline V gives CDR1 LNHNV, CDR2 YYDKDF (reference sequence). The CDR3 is CATSLRGEKLFF. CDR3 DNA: TGTGCCACCAGCCTAAGGGGAGAAAAACTGTTTTTT.

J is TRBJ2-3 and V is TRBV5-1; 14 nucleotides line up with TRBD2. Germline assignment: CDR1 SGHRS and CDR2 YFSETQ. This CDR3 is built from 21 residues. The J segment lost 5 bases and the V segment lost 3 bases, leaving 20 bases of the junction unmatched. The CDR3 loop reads CASSWERGMRLAGGHGDTQYF. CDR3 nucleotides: TGCGCCAGCAGCTGGGAGAGGGGAATGCGACTAGCGGGAGGGCATGGAGATACGCAGTATTTT. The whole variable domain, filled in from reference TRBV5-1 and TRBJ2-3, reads KAGVTQTPRYLIKTRGQQVTLSCSPISGHRSVSWYQQTPGQGLQFLFEYFSETQRNKGNFPGRFSGRQFSNSRSEMNVSTLELGDSALYLCASSWERGMRLAGGHGDTQYFGPGTRLTVL.

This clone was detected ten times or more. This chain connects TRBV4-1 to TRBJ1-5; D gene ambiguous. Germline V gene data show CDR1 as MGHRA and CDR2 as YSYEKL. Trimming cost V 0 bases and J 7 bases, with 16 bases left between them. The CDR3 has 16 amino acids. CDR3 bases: TGCGCCAGCAGCCAAGATCGTGGCTGGTCTGGGCAGCCCCAGCATTTT. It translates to CASSQDRGWSGQPQHF.

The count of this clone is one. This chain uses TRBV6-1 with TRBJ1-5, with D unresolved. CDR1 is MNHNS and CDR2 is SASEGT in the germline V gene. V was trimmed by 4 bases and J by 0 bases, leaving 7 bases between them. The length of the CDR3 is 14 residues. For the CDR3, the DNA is TGTGCCAGCAGTGTTCAGCCTAGCAATCAGCCCCAGCATTTT. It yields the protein CASSVQPSNQPQHF.

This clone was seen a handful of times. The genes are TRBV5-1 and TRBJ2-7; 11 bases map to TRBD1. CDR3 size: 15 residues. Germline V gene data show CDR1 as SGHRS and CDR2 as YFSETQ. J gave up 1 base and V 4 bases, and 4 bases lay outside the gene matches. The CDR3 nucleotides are TGCGCCAGCAGCGCCGGGACAGGGGGGTCCTACGAGCAGTACTTC. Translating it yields CASSAGTGGSYEQYF.

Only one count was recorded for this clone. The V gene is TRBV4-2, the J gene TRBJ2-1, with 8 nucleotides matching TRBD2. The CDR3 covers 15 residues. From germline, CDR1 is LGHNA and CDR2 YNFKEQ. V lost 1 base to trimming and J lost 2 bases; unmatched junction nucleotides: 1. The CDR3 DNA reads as TGTGCCAGCAGCCAAGGTAGCGGGGCCTACAATGAGCAGTTCTTC. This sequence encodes CASSQGSGAYNEQFF.

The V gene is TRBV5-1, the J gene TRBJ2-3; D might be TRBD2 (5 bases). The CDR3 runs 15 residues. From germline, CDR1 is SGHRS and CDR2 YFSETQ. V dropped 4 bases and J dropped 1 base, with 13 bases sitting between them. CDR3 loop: CASSETVGGTDTQYF. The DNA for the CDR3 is TGCGCCAGCAGCGAAACGGTCGGGGGCACAGATACGCAGTATTTT.

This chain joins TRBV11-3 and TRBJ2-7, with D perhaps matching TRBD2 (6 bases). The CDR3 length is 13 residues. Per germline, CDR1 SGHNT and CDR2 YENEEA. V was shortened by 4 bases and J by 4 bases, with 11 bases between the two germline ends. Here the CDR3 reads CASSWGDGYEQYF. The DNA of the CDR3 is TGTGCCAGCAGCTGGGGGGACGGGTACGAGCAGTACTTC.

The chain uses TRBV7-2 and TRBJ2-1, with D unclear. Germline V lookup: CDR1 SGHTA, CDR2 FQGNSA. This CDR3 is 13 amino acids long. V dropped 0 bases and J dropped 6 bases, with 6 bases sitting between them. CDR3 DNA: TGTGCCAGCAGCTTAGCGGTTATCAATGAGCAGTTCTTC. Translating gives CASSLAVINEQFF. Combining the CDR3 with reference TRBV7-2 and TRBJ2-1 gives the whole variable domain GAGVSQSPSNKVTEKGKDVELRCDPISGHTALYWYRQSLGQGLEFLIYFQGNSAPDKSGLPSDRFSAERTGGSVSTLTIQRTQQEDSAVYLCASSLAVINEQFFGPGTRLTVL.